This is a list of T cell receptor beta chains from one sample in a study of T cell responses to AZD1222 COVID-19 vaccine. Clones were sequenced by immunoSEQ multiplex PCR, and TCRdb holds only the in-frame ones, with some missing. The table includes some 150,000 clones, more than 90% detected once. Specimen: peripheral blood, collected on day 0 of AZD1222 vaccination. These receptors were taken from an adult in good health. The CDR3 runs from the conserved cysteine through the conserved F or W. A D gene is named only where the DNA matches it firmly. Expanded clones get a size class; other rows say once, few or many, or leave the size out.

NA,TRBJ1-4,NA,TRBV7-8,CASSLGYRRPPGEKLFF,TGTGCCAGCAGCTTGGGCTACCGTCGGCCACCCGGTGAAAAACTGTTTTTT
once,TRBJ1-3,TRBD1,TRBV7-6,CASSMNRGPSGNTIYF,TGTGCCAGCAGCATGAACAGGGGGCCGTCCGGAAACACCATATATTTT
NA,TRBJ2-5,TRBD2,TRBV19,CASSPGLAGGRETQYF,TGTGCCAGTAGCCCGGGACTAGCGGGGGGGCGTGAGACCCAGTACTTC
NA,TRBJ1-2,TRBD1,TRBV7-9,CASSFPGTENYGYTF,TGTGCCAGCAGCTTTCCTGGGACAGAAAACTATGGCTACACCTTC
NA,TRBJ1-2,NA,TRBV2,CASRASGAQDYGYTF,TGTGCCAGCAGGGCCAGTGGGGCGCAGGACTATGGCTACACCTTC
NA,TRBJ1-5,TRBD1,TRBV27,CASSSGQGGNQPQHF,TGTGCCAGCAGTTCGGGACAGGGAGGCAATCAGCCCCAGCATTTT
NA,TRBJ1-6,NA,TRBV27,CASSPGGLNSPLHF,TGTGCCAGCAGTCCTGGGGGGCTTAATTCACCCCTCCACTTT
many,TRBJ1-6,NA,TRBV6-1,CASSEVVGSDNSPLHF,TGTGCCAGCAGTGAAGTGGTCGGATCCGATAATTCACCCCTCCACTTT
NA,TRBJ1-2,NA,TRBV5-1,CASSPETVFYGYTF,TGCGCCAGCAGCCCAGAGACAGTCTTCTATGGCTACACCTTC
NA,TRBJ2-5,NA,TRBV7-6,CASSRGGLGQETQYF,TGTGCCAGCTCCCGAGGGGGTCTAGGGCAAGAGACCCAGTACTTC
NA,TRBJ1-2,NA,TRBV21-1,CASSRIQGNYGYTF,TGTGCCAGCAGCCGAATACAGGGGAACTATGGCTACACCTTC
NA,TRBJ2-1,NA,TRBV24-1,CATSDFGLTGSYNEQFF,TGTGCCACCAGTGATTTCGGATTGACGGGCTCCTACAATGAGCAGTTCTTC
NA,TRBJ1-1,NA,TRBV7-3,CASSLGRGPPLNTEAFF,TGTGCCAGCAGCTTAGGGAGAGGGCCGCCCTTGAACACTGAAGCTTTCTTT
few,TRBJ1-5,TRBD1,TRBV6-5,CASSRTGGRQPQHF,TGTGCCAGCAGCCGAACAGGGGGCCGTCAGCCCCAGCATTTT
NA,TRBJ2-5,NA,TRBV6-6,CASSYLPTGPQETQYF,TGTGCCAGCAGTTACCTCCCGACGGGGCCCCAAGAGACCCAGTACTTC
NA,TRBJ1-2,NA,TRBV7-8,CASSFNQADYGYTF,TGTGCCAGCAGCTTTAACCAGGCGGACTATGGCTACACCTTC
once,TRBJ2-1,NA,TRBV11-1,CASSRDLTYNEQFF,TGTGCCAGCAGCCGGGACTTGACTTACAATGAGCAGTTCTTC
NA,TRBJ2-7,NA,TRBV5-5,CASSLVGVPSYEQYF,TGTGCCAGCAGCTTGGTCGGGGTGCCCTCCTACGAGCAGTACTTC
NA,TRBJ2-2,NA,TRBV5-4,CASSLATGELFF,TGTGCCAGCAGCTTGGCCACCGGGGAGCTGTTTTTT
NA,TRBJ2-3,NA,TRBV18,CASSRYREDTQYF,TGTGCCAGCTCACGTTACAGGGAGGATACGCAGTATTTT
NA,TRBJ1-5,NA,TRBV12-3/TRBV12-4,CASSYTSNQPQHF,TGTGCCAGCAGTTACACTAGCAATCAGCCCCAGCATTTT
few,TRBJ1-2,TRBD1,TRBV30,CAWTYRGSYGYTF,TGTGCCTGGACCTACAGGGGCAGCTATGGCTACACCTTC
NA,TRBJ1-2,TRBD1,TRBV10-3,CAISELQGAGYTF,TGTGCCATCAGTGAGTTACAGGGGGCTGGCTACACCTTC
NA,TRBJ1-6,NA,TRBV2,CASSELVGSPLHF,TGTGCCAGCAGTGAACTAGTGGGGTCACCCCTCCACTTT
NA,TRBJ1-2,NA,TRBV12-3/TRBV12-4,CASSLDRTYGYTF,TGTGCCAGCAGTTTAGACAGAACTTATGGCTACACCTTC
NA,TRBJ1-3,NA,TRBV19,CASSIGPGNTIYF,TGTGCCAGTAGTATAGGTCCCGGAAACACCATATATTTT
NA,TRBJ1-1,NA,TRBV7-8,CASSSRTRGNTEAFF,TGTGCCAGCAGCTCCCGGACAAGGGGGAACACTGAAGCTTTCTTT
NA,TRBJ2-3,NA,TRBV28,CASRNQGTDTQYF,TGTGCCAGCAGAAACCAGGGCACAGATACGCAGTATTTT
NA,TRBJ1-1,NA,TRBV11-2,CASSLEGSAGTEAFF,TGTGCCAGCAGCTTAGAGGGGTCGGCAGGGACTGAAGCTTTCTTT
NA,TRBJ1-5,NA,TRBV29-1,CSVEAGVGQPQHF,TGCAGCGTCGAAGCAGGGGTAGGACAGCCCCAGCATTTT
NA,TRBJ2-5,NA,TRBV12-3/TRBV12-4,CASSLVFQETQYF,TGTGCCAGCAGTTTAGTCTTCCAAGAGACCCAGTACTTC
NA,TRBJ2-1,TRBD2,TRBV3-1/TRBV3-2,CASSQPSGDGYNEQFF,TGTGCCAGCAGCCAACCAAGCGGGGACGGCTACAATGAGCAGTTCTTC
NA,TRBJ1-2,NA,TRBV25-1,CASSEYPGANGYTF,TGTGCCAGCAGTGAATACCCGGGGGCGAATGGCTACACCTTC
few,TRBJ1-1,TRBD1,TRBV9,CASSVRTGVPYTEAFF,TGTGCCAGCAGCGTCCGGACAGGGGTTCCGTACACTGAAGCTTTCTTT
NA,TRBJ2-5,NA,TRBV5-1,CASSLYGGETQYF,TGCGCCAGCAGCTTATACGGCGGAGAGACCCAGTACTTC
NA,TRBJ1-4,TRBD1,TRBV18,CASSPMTGGTNEKLFF,TGTGCCAGCTCACCAATGACAGGGGGCACTAATGAAAAACTGTTTTTT
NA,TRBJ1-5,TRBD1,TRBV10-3,CAISESIFIGTADNQPQHF,TGTGCCATCAGTGAGTCGATTTTTATTGGGACAGCGGATAATCAGCCCCAGCATTTT
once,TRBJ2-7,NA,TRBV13,CASSTSNNYEQYF,TGTGCCAGCAGCACCTCAAACAACTACGAGCAGTACTTC
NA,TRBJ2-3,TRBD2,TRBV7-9,CASSLLRGGTDTQYF,TGTGCCAGCAGCTTACTCCGGGGGGGGACAGATACGCAGTATTTT
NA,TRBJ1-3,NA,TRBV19,CASSTAPRSSGNTIYF,TGTGCCAGTAGTACTGCCCCGCGGAGCTCTGGAAACACCATATATTTT
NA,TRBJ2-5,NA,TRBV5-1,CASSLDPEIETQYF,TGCGCCAGCAGCTTGGACCCCGAGATTGAGACCCAGTACTTC
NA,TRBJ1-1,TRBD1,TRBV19,CASSPPRGQGSGDTEAFF,TGTGCCAGTAGTCCCCCCCGGGGACAGGGAAGTGGGGACACTGAAGCTTTCTTT
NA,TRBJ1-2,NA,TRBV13,CASTTPLEGLSSNYGYTF,TGTGCCAGCACCACCCCTCTCGAAGGTCTGTCATCCAACTATGGCTACACCTTC
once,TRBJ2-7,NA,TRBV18,CASSPDRTDYEQYF,TGTGCCAGCTCACCAGACAGGACCGACTACGAGCAGTACTTC
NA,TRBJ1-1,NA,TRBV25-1,CASSDLGGTEAFF,TGTGCCAGCAGTGATCTTGGGGGCACTGAAGCTTTCTTT
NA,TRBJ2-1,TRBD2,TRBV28,CASKLAGGPLYEQFF,TGTGCCAGCAAACTAGCGGGAGGGCCATTATATGAGCAGTTCTTC
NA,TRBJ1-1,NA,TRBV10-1,CASSEQLNTEAFF,TGCGCCAGCAGTGAGCAACTGAACACTGAAGCTTTCTTT
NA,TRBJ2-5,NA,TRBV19,CASSGAGVETQYF,TGTGCCAGTAGTGGGGCAGGTGTGGAGACCCAGTACTTC
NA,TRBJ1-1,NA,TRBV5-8,CASSSGNSTYEAFF,TGTGCCAGCAGCTCTGGGAATTCAACCTATGAAGCTTTCTTT
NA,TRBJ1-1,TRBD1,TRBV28,CASGTGATEAFF,TGTGCCAGCGGGACAGGGGCCACTGAAGCTTTCTTT